The following is a TCR beta chain sequence with its context. Its antigen is unidentified. These data come from a study of T cell responses to AZD1222 COVID-19 vaccine. The study, taken as a whole, reports: Clonal diversity may have been underestimated, and the donors were mostly white British, with more females than males.

Libraries were prepared by immunoSEQ multiplex PCR; TCRdb keeps only in-frame clonotypes and omits some of them. The profile shows 140,000 to 150,000 clones, approximately 89% of them singletons. The V and J ends lost 4 bases and 7 bases, in that order; junction bases with no gene match: 5. Germline V gives CDR1 SGHTA, CDR2 FQGNSA. The CDR3 runs to 13 residues. Specimen: peripheral blood, collected on day 0 of AZD1222 vaccination. This chain uses TRBV7-2 with TRBJ2-7, with 9 bases fitting TRBD2. The clonotype originates from an adult in good health. The CDR3 sequence: CASSYGLAREQYF. The CDR3 bases are TGTGCCAGCAGCTACGGACTAGCGAGGGAGCAGTACTTC.